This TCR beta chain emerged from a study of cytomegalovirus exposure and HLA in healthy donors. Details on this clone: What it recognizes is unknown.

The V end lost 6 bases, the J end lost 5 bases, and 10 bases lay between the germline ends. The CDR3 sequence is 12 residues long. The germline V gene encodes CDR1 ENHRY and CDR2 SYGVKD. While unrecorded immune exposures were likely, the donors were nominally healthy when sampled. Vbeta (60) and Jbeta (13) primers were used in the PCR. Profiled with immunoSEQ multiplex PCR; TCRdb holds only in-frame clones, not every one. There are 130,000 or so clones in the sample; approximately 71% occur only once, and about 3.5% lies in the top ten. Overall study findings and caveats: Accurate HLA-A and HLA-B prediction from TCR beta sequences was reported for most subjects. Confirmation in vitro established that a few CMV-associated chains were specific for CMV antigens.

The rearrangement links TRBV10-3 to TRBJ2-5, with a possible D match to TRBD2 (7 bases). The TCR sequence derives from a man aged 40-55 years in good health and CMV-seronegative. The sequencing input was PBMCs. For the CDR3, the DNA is TGTGCCATCAGGGAGGGGGGGGAGACCCAGTACTTC. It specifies CAIREGGETQYF.